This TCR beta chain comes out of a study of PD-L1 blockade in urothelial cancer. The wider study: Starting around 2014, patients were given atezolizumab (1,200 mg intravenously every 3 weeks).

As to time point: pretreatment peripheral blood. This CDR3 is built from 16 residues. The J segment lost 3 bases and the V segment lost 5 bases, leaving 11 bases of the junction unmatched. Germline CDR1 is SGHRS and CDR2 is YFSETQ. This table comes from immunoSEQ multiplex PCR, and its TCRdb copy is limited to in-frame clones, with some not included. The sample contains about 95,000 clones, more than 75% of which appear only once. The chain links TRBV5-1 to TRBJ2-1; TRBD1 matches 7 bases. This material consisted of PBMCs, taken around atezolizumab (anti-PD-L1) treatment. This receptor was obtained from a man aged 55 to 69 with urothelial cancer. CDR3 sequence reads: CASRYSTGAHYNEQFF. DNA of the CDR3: TGCGCCAGCAGGTACTCTACAGGGGCACACTACAATGAGCAGTTCTTC.